A few counts support the clone carrying this T cell receptor beta chain. The entry originates in a study of blood T cell repertoires in COVID-19. Across the study: Acute and convalescent COVID-19 samples came from the United States, Italy and Spain. Sources were T cells, B-cell-depleted T cells, or PBMCs; the material itself was cDNA or gDNA.

Germline CDR1 reads PRHDT; CDR2 reads FYEKMQ (reference sequence). Trimming left V 4 bases short and J 9 bases short, with 13 bases between. The CDR3 is made up of 14 amino acids. Authors' analysis steps: The authors estimated nucleated cell counts from reference gene primer amplification. The repertoire was sequenced with immunoSEQ multiplex PCR; TCRdb's copy has only in-frame clones and lacks some. The V and J calls and clone size are taken from that table; D and trimming were inferred from the DNA. The table has approximately 160,000 clones, 65% to 90% seen once; the top ten hold more than 5.5%. What was sequenced was peripheral blood. This TCR was recovered from a woman in her 50s in a cohort sampled during active or convalescent COVID-19. The J gene is TRBJ1-6, the V gene TRBV13; D possibly corresponds to TRBD1 (5 bases). The CDR3 protein is CASSSGLQASPLHF. The DNA for the CDR3 is TGTGCCAGCAGCTCGGGACTCCAGGCTTCACCCCTCCACTTT. Full variable domain (missing parts from reference TRBV13 and TRBJ1-6): AAGVIQSPRHLIKEKRETATLKCYPIPRHDTVYWYQQGPGQDPQFLISFYEKMQSDKGSIPDRFSAQQFSDYHSELNMSSLELGDSALYFCASSSGLQASPLHFGNGTRLTVT.